A selection of T cell receptor beta chains follows, all from one sample in a study of T cell changes during pregnancy in multiple sclerosis. Sequenced by immunoSEQ multiplex PCR; TCRdb stores in-frame clones only, minus some. The sample shows around 52,000 clones, approximately 87% of them seen only once. Sequenced sample: peripheral blood from another person, used as feeder cells. The source is a human donor whose cells served as feeder cells for cultures in a pregnancy study. The CDR3 runs from the conserved cysteine through the conserved F or W. A D gene is named only where the DNA matches it firmly. Rows give clone size only sometimes, using once, few, many, or a class for an expanded clone.

TRBV5-4	TRBJ1-1	-	-	CASSLSSMNTEAFF	TGTGCCAGCAGCTTGTCGAGCATGAACACTGAAGCTTTCTTT
TRBV7-2	TRBJ2-3	-	TRBD2	CASSLARAGGTDTQYF	TGTGCCAGCAGCTTAGCGCGGGCGGGGGGGACGGATACGCAGTATTTT
TRBV5-4	TRBJ2-2	-	-	CASSPGGRDYGGELFF	TGTGCCAGCAGCCCGGGGGGCAGGGACTATGGCGGGGAGCTGTTTTTT
TRBV5-1	TRBJ2-5	once	-	CASSLAVGVGEETQYF	TGCGCCAGCAGCTTGGCGGTTGGGGTGGGGGAAGAGACCCAGTACTTC
TRBV11-3	TRBJ2-7	-	TRBD1	CASSPGQGRGAYEQYF	TGCGCCAGCAGCCCAGGACAGGGTCGGGGAGCCTACGAGCAGTACTTC
TRBV5-1	TRBJ1-6	-	-	CASSSLGGRTYNSPLHF	TGCGCCAGCAGCTCGCTGGGGGGACGGACCTATAATTCACCCCTCCACTTT
TRBV27	TRBJ1-5	few	-	CASSLLGAGDQPQHF	TGTGCCAGCAGTTTATTGGGGGCGGGCGATCAGCCCCAGCATTTT
TRBV28	TRBJ2-2	-	-	CASISGLNTGELFF	TGTGCCAGCATAAGCGGACTGAACACCGGGGAGCTGTTTTTT
TRBV19	TRBJ2-7	once	-	CASRPRDKTYEQYF	TGTGCCAGTCGCCCCCGGGACAAAACCTACGAGCAGTACTTC
TRBV6-1	TRBJ2-3	-	-	CASTRDTDTQYF	TGTGCCAGCACCAGGGACACAGATACGCAGTATTTT
TRBV6-1	TRBJ2-2	-	TRBD2	CASSERTSSGRFSGELFF	TGTGCCAGCAGTGAACGGACCTCTAGCGGGAGATTTTCCGGGGAGCTGTTTTTT
TRBV2	TRBJ1-5	-	-	CASLAGVSNQPQHF	TGTGCCAGCTTGGCGGGGGTTAGCAATCAGCCCCAGCATTTT
TRBV10-3	TRBJ2-2	once	-	CAISVPPTGELFF	TGTGCCATCAGCGTCCCCCCCACCGGGGAGCTGTTTTTT
TRBV25-1	TRBJ1-1	-	-	CASSELKHPDTEAFF	TGTGCCAGCAGTGAATTGAAACACCCAGACACTGAAGCTTTCTTT
TRBV4-2	TRBJ2-7	-	TRBD1	CASSQDPVQGAYEQYF	TGTGCCAGCAGCCAAGATCCCGTGCAGGGGGCCTACGAGCAGTACTTC
TRBV6-6	TRBJ2-7	-	-	CASSYSTDSAYEQYF	TGTGCCAGCAGTTACTCGACCGACAGTGCCTACGAGCAGTACTTC
TRBV9	TRBJ2-1	-	-	CASGRRSSYNEQFF	TGTGCCAGCGGACGACGGAGCTCCTACAATGAGCAGTTCTTC
TRBV10-3	TRBJ2-7	-	-	CAISESPSLGDEQYF	TGTGCCATCAGTGAGTCTCCTAGCCTCGGGGACGAGCAGTACTTC
TRBV6-6	TRBJ1-1	-	-	CASSYFPGTVEAFF	TGTGCCAGCAGTTACTTCCCCGGGACGGTTGAAGCTTTCTTT
TRBV28	TRBJ2-2	-	-	CASSLYQETGELFF	TGTGCCAGCAGTTTATATCAGGAGACCGGGGAGCTGTTTTTT
TRBV5-4	TRBJ2-6	-	TRBD1	CASSPLDRAGANVLTF	TGTGCCAGCAGCCCCTTGGACAGGGCTGGGGCCAACGTCCTGACTTTC
TRBV27	TRBJ2-6	-	-	CASSFFGAGANVLTF	TGTGCCAGCAGTTTTTTTGGGGCTGGGGCCAACGTCCTGACTTTC
TRBV6-5	TRBJ2-2	-	-	CASSNAGTSELFF	TGTGCCAGCAGCAACGCCGGGACTTCTGAGCTGTTTTTT
TRBV5-1	TRBJ1-4	-	TRBD1	CASSLGTGIEKLFF	TGCGCCAGCTCCTTGGGGACAGGGATAGAAAAACTGTTTTTT
TRBV18	TRBJ2-2	-	-	CASSPREAELFF	TGTGCCAGCTCACCACGGGAGGCCGAGCTGTTTTTT
TRBV6-1	TRBJ2-7	-	-	CASKASSYEQYF	TGTGCCAGCAAGGCATCCTCCTACGAGCAGTACTTC
TRBV19	TRBJ2-3	-	-	CASSGGRTGTDTQYF	TGTGCCAGTAGTGGAGGGCGGACCGGCACAGATACGCAGTATTTT
TRBV6-5	TRBJ2-2	-	-	CASSGAGELFF	TGTGCCAGCAGTGGCGCCGGGGAGCTGTTTTTT
TRBV23-1	TRBJ2-5	-	-	CASPFPRIQETQYF	TGCGCCAGCCCCTTCCCGCGGATTCAAGAGACCCAGTACTTC
TRBV19	TRBJ1-5	-	-	CASSIPRGRGFSNQPQHF	TGTGCCAGTAGTATCCCTCGCGGGAGGGGGTTTAGCAATCAGCCCCAGCATTTT
TRBV7-9	TRBJ2-1	-	TRBD1	CASGRDSLFYNEQFF	TGTGCCAGCGGAAGGGACAGCCTTTTTTACAATGAGCAGTTCTTC
TRBV7-9	TRBJ1-1	-	-	CASSQIANTEAFF	TGTGCCAGCAGCCAAATCGCGAACACTGAAGCTTTCTTT
TRBV7-2	TRBJ1-2	-	TRBD1	CASTYQGGDYGYTF	TGTGCCAGCACCTACCAGGGGGGAGACTATGGCTACACCTTC
TRBV5-1	TRBJ2-1	-	TRBD2	CASSLDEGGRANEQFF	TGCGCCAGCAGCTTGGATGAGGGCGGGAGGGCCAATGAGCAGTTCTTC
TRBV18	TRBJ2-2	once	TRBD1	CASSSFSGTANTGELFF	TGTGCCAGTTCCAGTTTCTCCGGGACAGCGAACACCGGGGAGCTGTTTTTT
TRBV27	TRBJ1-5	-	TRBD1	CASSLRQGRQPQHF	TGTGCCAGCAGTCTACGACAGGGGAGGCAGCCCCAGCATTTT
TRBV14	TRBJ2-1	-	-	CASSQEAKGNKFF	TGTGCCAGCAGCCAAGAGGCCAAAGGTAATAAGTTCTTC
TRBV29-1	TRBJ2-5	few	-	CSVERLGETQYF	TGCAGCGTAGAGAGGTTAGGGGAGACCCAGTACTTC
TRBV14	TRBJ1-1	-	-	CASSPQVNTEAFF	TGTGCCAGCAGCCCCCAGGTGAACACTGAAGCTTTCTTT
TRBV5-5	TRBJ2-1	-	-	CASSYNRLELF	TGTGCCAGCAGCTACAACCGGCTGGAGCTCTTC
TRBV5-3	TRBJ2-7	-	TRBD1	CARSPNRGGDEQYF	TGTGCCAGAAGCCCCAACAGGGGTGGGGACGAGCAGTACTTC
TRBV9	TRBJ1-2	-	-	CASSVEGRRGYTF	TGTGCCAGCAGCGTAGAGGGGCGGCGTGGCTACACCTTC
TRBV15	TRBJ1-4	-	-	CATSRDRSWTNEKLFF	TGTGCCACCAGCAGAGATCGGAGTTGGACTAATGAAAAACTGTTTTTT
TRBV29-1	TRBJ1-5	-	TRBD1	CSVGTGDDNQPQHF	TGCAGCGTCGGGACAGGGGACGACAATCAGCCCCAGCATTTT
TRBV7-2	TRBJ2-1	-	TRBD1	CASSARTGNEQFF	TGTGCCAGCAGCGCCCGGACAGGAAATGAGCAGTTCTTC
TRBV4-3	TRBJ2-7	-	TRBD2	CASSQGSGRAAGEQYF	TGCGCCAGCAGCCAAGGGAGCGGGAGGGCCGCTGGCGAGCAGTACTTC
TRBV2	TRBJ1-6	-	TRBD1	CASSGTGSNSPLHF	TGTGCCAGCAGTGGGACAGGATCTAATTCACCCCTCCACTTT
TRBV7-6	TRBJ2-3	-	TRBD2	CASSRGTMTDTQYF	TGTGCCAGCAGCAGAGGGACTATGACAGATACGCAGTATTTT
TRBV19	TRBJ2-1	-	TRBD2	CASSRTSGSSYNEQFF	TGTGCCAGTAGTAGAACTAGCGGGAGTTCCTACAATGAGCAGTTCTTC
TRBV7-8	TRBJ1-4	-	TRBD1	CASSSLRQGISEKLFF	TGTGCCAGCAGCTCCCTTAGACAGGGCATTAGTGAAAAACTGTTTTTT
TRBV18	TRBJ2-1	few	-	CASSPKYAGDNEQFF	TGTGCCAGCTCACCCAAGTACGCAGGGGACAATGAGCAGTTCTTC
TRBV18	TRBJ2-2	-	-	CASSPEQGGGAGELFF	TGTGCCAGCTCACCGGAGCAGGGAGGTGGTGCCGGGGAGCTGTTTTTT
TRBV27	TRBJ1-2	-	TRBD1	CASSATGGWGYTF	TGTGCCAGCAGTGCCACAGGGGGGTGGGGCTACACCTTC
TRBV10-3	TRBJ2-7	-	-	CAISLQTTYEQYF	TGTGCCATCAGTTTACAGACCACCTACGAGCAGTACTTC
TRBV9	TRBJ2-1	-	TRBD2	CASSVELAGLGNEQFF	TGTGCCAGCAGCGTAGAGCTAGCGGGATTGGGGAATGAGCAGTTCTTC
TRBV10-3	TRBJ2-2	-	TRBD1	CAISANRGTGELFF	TGTGCCATCAGCGCTAACAGGGGAACCGGGGAGCTGTTTTTT
TRBV5-6	TRBJ1-1	-	-	CASSDPGLMNTEAFF	TGTGCCAGCAGCGACCCTGGGCTAATGAACACTGAAGCTTTCTTT
TRBV27	TRBJ2-4	-	TRBD1	CASSPGTGNEAKNIQYF	TGTGCCAGCAGTCCAGGGACAGGGAATGAGGCCAAAAACATTCAGTACTTC
TRBV29-1	TRBJ1-1	-	TRBD1	CSVELGQGNTEAFF	TGCAGCGTTGAATTGGGACAGGGGAACACTGAAGCTTTCTTT